The 25 T cell receptor beta chains given below trace back to one sample, sequenced in a study of cytomegalovirus exposure and HLA in healthy donors. Here immunoSEQ multiplex PCR was the method, and the copy in TCRdb shows in-frame clones only, minus some. The sample carries 110,000 to 150,000 clones, about 94% recorded once. The sequenced sample was PBMCs. Receptors originate from a man in his late teens or twenties in good health and CMV-seropositive.

V and J are TRBV6-5 and TRBJ2-1, with D hard to call. V shed 2 bases and J shed 0 bases, with 5 bases lying between them. The germline CDR1 and CDR2 sequences are MNHEY and SVGAGI. This CDR3 region has 14 residues. This chain's CDR3 is CASSYRSSYNEQFF. Written as DNA, the CDR3 is TGTGCCAGCAGTTACCGCAGCTCCTACAATGAGCAGTTCTTC.

The J gene is TRBJ1-1, the V gene TRBV30; TRBD1 matches at 9 bases. Trimming took 3 bases from V and 10 from J; bases not matched to a gene: 15. Germline loops: CDR1 GTSNPN, CDR2 SVGIG (reference sequence). The length of the CDR3 is 15 residues. CDR3 residues: CAWRELGTGIFLAFF. CDR3 coding DNA: TGTGCCTGGAGGGAATTGGGGACAGGGATTTTTTTAGCTTTCTTT.

The J gene is TRBJ2-2, the V gene TRBV5-1, with a weak D call TRBD1 (6 bases). Germline V gives CDR1 SGHRS, CDR2 YFSETQ. Between the trimmed V and J ends, which lost 0 bases and 8 bases, there was a span of 8 bases. This CDR3 spans 13 amino acids. CDR3 DNA sequence: TGCGCCAGCAGCTTGGCACAGGGTGGGGAGCTGTTTTTT. Encoded protein: CASSLAQGGELFF.

This clone was seen a single time. This chain uses TRBV5-8 with TRBJ1-6; 7 positions agree with TRBD1. Germline V gene sequence: CDR1 SGHTS, CDR2 YDEGEE. The CDR3 has 19 amino acids. J was trimmed by 0 bases and V by 3 bases; bases with no gene match: 12. CDR3 DNA: TGTGCCAGCAGCTGGACCGGGACAGCTATTCCCTCCTATAATTCACCCCTCCACTTT. The encoded protein is CASSWTGTAIPSYNSPLHF.

This sequence joins TRBV5-1 and TRBJ2-1; 7 positions agree with TRBD2. Germline values: CDR1 SGHRS, CDR2 YFSETQ. This CDR3 region has 15 residues. V was pared by 5 bases and J by 1 base, with 6 bases of the junction left unmatched. The CDR3 region has the DNA TGCGCCAGCAGTCAGCGGGAAAGGTCCTACAATGAGCAGTTCTTC. It codes for CASSQRERSYNEQFF. The full variable domain, completed using reference TRBV5-1 and TRBJ2-1, is KAGVTQTPRYLIKTRGQQVTLSCSPISGHRSVSWYQQTPGQGLQFLFEYFSETQRNKGNFPGRFSGRQFSNSRSEMNVSTLELGDSALYLCASSQRERSYNEQFFGPGTRLTVL.

The chain combines TRBV5-1 with TRBJ1-2; maybe TRBD1 (5 bases). The V end was cut by 3 bases, the J end by 7 bases, with 16 bases between. Germline CDR1 reads SGHRS; CDR2 reads YFSETQ. The CDR3 length is 14 residues. The CDR3, as DNA: TGCGCCAGCAGCTCTGACAGCGTTCAGGGTGGCTACACCTTC. Translating it yields CASSSDSVQGGYTF.

The chain carries TRBV2 and TRBJ2-7; 10 bases match TRBD1. The germline CDR1 and CDR2 sequences are SNHLY and FYNNEI. This CDR3 comprises 14 residues. The J segment lost 3 bases and the V segment lost 10 bases, leaving 9 bases of the junction unmatched. CDR3 protein: CAIVTGGAFYEQYF. As DNA, the CDR3 is TGTGCCATCGTGACAGGGGGCGCATTCTACGAGCAGTACTTC.

The chain couples TRBV19 to TRBJ2-7; possible D gene TRBD2, 6 bases. Per germline, CDR1 LNHDA and CDR2 SQIVND (reference sequence). Trimming took off 6 bases at V and 6 bases at J, with 15 bases between the two ends. This CDR3 has 13 amino acids. CDR3 DNA sequence: TGTGCCAGTAGCGGGACTTCCCCAGGCGAGCAGTACTTC. This sequence encodes CASSGTSPGEQYF.

The CDR3 region has the DNA TGTGCCAGCTCACCACCCGACAGGGGCTATTACAATGAGCAGTTCTTC. Translated, it gives CASSPPDRGYYNEQFF. The J gene is TRBJ2-1, the V gene TRBV18; 8 nucleotides match TRBD1. V gave up 0 bases and J gave up 4 bases; unmatched junction bases: 5. Germline CDR1 reads KGHSH; CDR2 reads LQKENI. The CDR3 sequence is 16 residues long.

The chain carries TRBV15 and TRBJ2-7; D may be TRBD2 (6 bases). From germline, CDR1 is LNHNV and CDR2 YYDKDF (reference sequence). The length of the CDR3 is 14 residues. Trimming took 4 bases from V and 2 from J, leaving 12 bases between them. The CDR3 here is CATSISGSTYEQYF. The CDR3 DNA sequence: TGTGCCACCAGCATTAGCGGAAGCACCTACGAGCAGTACTTC.

The CDR3 spells CSVGPGLAYNEQFF. DNA for the CDR3: TGCAGCGTCGGACCGGGACTAGCTTACAATGAGCAGTTCTTC. The chain couples TRBV29-1 to TRBJ2-1; 9 nucleotides agree with TRBD2. CDR1 SQVTM and CDR2 ANQGSEA come from the germline V gene. V gave up 6 bases and J gave up 4 bases; unmatched junction bases: 7. The CDR3 runs 14 residues.

V usage is TRBV28 and J usage is TRBJ1-4; 9 bases are shared with TRBD1. The length of the CDR3 is 15 residues. V was pared by 5 bases and J by 5 bases, with 6 bases of the junction left unmatched. CDR1 and CDR2 (germline): MDHEN, SYDVKM. CDR3 nucleotide sequence: TGTGCCAGCAGTAACACCGGGACAGGGAATGAAAAACTGTTTTTT. It codes for CASSNTGTGNEKLFF.

The rearrangement uses TRBV2 and TRBJ2-7; 9 bases agree with TRBD1. The CDR3 runs to 15 residues. CDR1 and CDR2 from the germline V gene are SNHLY and FYNNEI. J gave up 4 bases and V 2 bases, and 6 bases lay outside the gene matches. CDR3 DNA sequence: TGTGCCAGCAGTGAAAGACAGGGGGTATCATACGAGCAGTACTTC. It specifies CASSERQGVSYEQYF. Looking up the rest from reference TRBV2 and TRBJ2-7 gives the full variable domain: EPEVTQTPSHQVTQMGQEVILRCVPISNHLYFYWYRQILGQKVEFLVSFYNNEISEKSEIFDDQFSVERPDGSNFTLKIRSTKLEDSAMYFCASSERQGVSYEQYFGPGTRLTVT.

This clone was detected only once. The J gene is TRBJ2-1, the V gene TRBV11-2; TRBD2 is a possible D gene (5 bases). This CDR3 has 18 residues. Deletions cut 3 bases from V and 1 base from J, with 19 bases between. The germline CDR1 and CDR2 sequences are SGHAT and FQNNGV. CDR3 coding DNA: TGTGCCAGCAGCTTGGCGGACTCATACCCCTTATCCTACAATGAGCAGTTCTTC. Protein sequence: CASSLADSYPLSYNEQFF.

The CDR3 here is CASTGKVNTEAFF. The CDR3 DNA sequence: TGCGCCAGCACAGGGAAGGTGAACACTGAAGCTTTCTTT. J is TRBJ1-1 and V is TRBV5-1, with D perhaps matching TRBD1 (5 bases). From germline, CDR1 is SGHRS and CDR2 YFSETQ. The CDR3 is made up of 13 amino acids. Trimming stripped 6 bases from V and 0 bases from J, with 9 bases between.

The rearrangement links TRBV5-4 to TRBJ2-3; 13 bases fit TRBD2. V was clipped by 0 bases and J by 4 bases; unmatched bases: 5. Germline V gives CDR1 SGHNT, CDR2 YYREEE (reference sequence). This CDR3 spans 17 amino acids. The CDR3 here is CASSLAGLAGDADTQYF. CDR3 sequence (DNA): TGTGCCAGCAGCTTGGCCGGACTAGCGGGAGACGCAGATACGCAGTATTTT. The full variable domain, in which reference TRBV5-4 and TRBJ2-3 provide the parts outside the CDR3, is ETGVTQSPTHLIKTRGQQVTLRCSSQSGHNTVSWYQQALGQGPQFIFQYYREEENGRGNFPPRFSGLQFPNYSSELNVNALELDDSALYLCASSLAGLAGDADTQYFGPGTRLTVL.

The J gene is TRBJ1-2, the V gene TRBV6-5; tentative D call: TRBD1 (5 bases). V was pared by 6 bases and J by 5 bases, with 19 bases between. The CDR3 loop spans 15 amino acids. Germline V gene data show CDR1 as MNHEY and CDR2 as SVGAGI. The CDR3 sequence: CASSPPGGEAYGYTF. CDR3 in DNA: TGTGCCAGCAGCCCCCCCGGGGGGGAAGCATATGGCTACACCTTC.

This clone showed up just once. V is TRBV4-1 and J is TRBJ1-1; D is possibly TRBD1 (6 bases). The CDR3 is 14 residues long. V was trimmed by 2 bases and J by 1 base, leaving 8 bases between them. Germline CDR1 is MGHRA and CDR2 is YSYEKL. CDR3 nucleotide sequence: TGCGCCAGCAGCCAATGGGGGCGGAACACTGAAGCTTTCTTT. Translating gives CASSQWGRNTEAFF.

The chain links TRBV27 to TRBJ2-2, with D maybe TRBD1 (5 bases). The V and J ends lost 4 bases and 0 bases respectively, with 18 bases between them. The CDR3 covers 18 residues. Germline V gene lookup returns CDR1 MNHEY and CDR2 SMNVEV (reference sequence). The CDR3 protein is CASSSMRRTTPNTGELFF. DNA for the CDR3: TGTGCCAGCAGTTCGATGAGAAGGACAACCCCGAACACCGGGGAGCTGTTTTTT.

This rearrangement joins TRBV14 to TRBJ2-1, with D unresolved. This CDR3 is built from 15 residues. The V end lost 6 bases, the J end lost 0 bases, and 12 bases lay between the germline ends. Germline V gene data show CDR1 as SGHDN and CDR2 as FVKESK. The CDR3 DNA follows: TGTGCCAGCAGTTCATACAGCAGCTCCTACAATGAGCAGTTCTTC. It specifies CASSSYSSSYNEQFF.

The CDR3 region is CASGGTEQYF. In DNA form, the CDR3 reads TGTGCCAGCGGAGGTACCGAGCAGTACTTC. J is TRBJ2-7 and V is TRBV7-9, with D maybe TRBD2 (5 bases). This CDR3 has 10 residues. Germline CDR1 SEHNR, CDR2 FQNEAQ (reference sequence). The V gene lost 8 bases and the J gene lost 6 bases, with 8 bases spanning the gap.

The chain has TRBV6-5 and TRBJ2-5, with 9 positions matching TRBD2. The CDR3 has 14 amino acids. Germline trimming cut 5 bases from V and 4 bases from J; bases unmatched to any gene: 5. CDR1 and CDR2 from the germline V gene are MNHEY and SVGAGI. Here the CDR3 DNA reads TGTGCCAGCAGTGGGGCGGGAGGGGGAGAGACCCAGTACTTC. It codes for CASSGAGGGETQYF.

V gene TRBV5-1 combines with J gene TRBJ1-2, with 9 bases identical to TRBD1. This CDR3 spans 13 amino acids. CDR1 is SGHRS and CDR2 is YFSETQ in the germline V gene. V gave up 4 bases and J gave up 6 bases; unmatched junction bases: 4. CDR3 protein: CASSLQGADGYTF. CDR3 coding DNA: TGCGCCAGCAGCCTACAGGGGGCCGATGGCTACACCTTC.

The chain combines TRBV11-3 with TRBJ2-3; 11 positions agree with TRBD2. The junction had 5 bases not matched to a gene; V was cut back by 1 base and J by 2 bases. This CDR3 region has 17 residues. Germline values: CDR1 SGHNT, CDR2 YENEEA. CDR3 residues: CASSLALAGGHTDTQYF. CDR3 DNA sequence: TGTGCCAGCAGCTTAGCTCTAGCGGGGGGTCACACAGATACGCAGTATTTT.

The V call is TRBV5-1, the J call TRBJ1-5, with 8 bases lining up with TRBD1. V lost 0 bases and J lost 7; bases outside the gene matches: 15. From germline, CDR1 is SGHRS and CDR2 YFSETQ. The CDR3 is 18 residues long. The CDR3 reads CASSLAPGQGGIEQPQHF. The CDR3 nucleotides are TGCGCCAGCAGCTTGGCCCCCGGACAGGGAGGAATCGAGCAGCCCCAGCATTTT.